Listed below are T cell receptor beta chains from one sample, sequenced in a study of blood T cell repertoires in COVID-19. TCRdb's copy holds only in-frame clones and misses some; the assay was immunoSEQ multiplex PCR. The sample yields over 250,000 clones, 90% to 95% seen once. The material sequenced was peripheral blood. These receptors all stem from a woman aged 25 to 39 with COVID-19, enrolled during active disease. CDR3s include the opening cysteine and the closing phenylalanine or tryptophan. Fields, in order: J gene, V gene, D gene, clone size, CDR3 protein, CDR3 DNA. The D gene is left open where the match is weak. The listing skips clone size in some rows; elsewhere it reads once, few, many or a size class.

J gene: TRBJ1-2
V gene: TRBV7-2
D gene: .
clone size: .
CDR3 protein: CASSLMAALSANYGYTF
CDR3 DNA: TGTGCCAGCAGCCTAATGGCCGCCCTCAGCGCTAACTATGGCTACACCTTC

J gene: TRBJ1-6
V gene: TRBV19
D gene: .
clone size: once
CDR3 protein: CASRSQGNSPLHF
CDR3 DNA: TGTGCCAGTAGAAGTCAGGGGAACTCACCCCTCCACTTT

J gene: TRBJ2-1
V gene: TRBV7-9
D gene: TRBD2
clone size: .
CDR3 protein: CASSLDHILAGEHEQFF
CDR3 DNA: TGTGCCAGCAGCTTAGATCATATTCTAGCGGGAGAGCATGAGCAGTTCTTC

J gene: TRBJ2-3
V gene: TRBV5-1
D gene: .
clone size: .
CDR3 protein: CASSLVRDYTDTQYF
CDR3 DNA: TGCGCCAGCAGCTTGGTACGAGATTACACAGATACGCAGTATTTT

J gene: TRBJ1-2
V gene: TRBV29-1
D gene: TRBD1
clone size: .
CDR3 protein: CSVAPGTGVDYGYTF
CDR3 DNA: TGCAGCGTAGCCCCCGGGACAGGGGTTGACTATGGCTACACCTTC

J gene: TRBJ2-5
V gene: TRBV30
D gene: TRBD2
clone size: .
CDR3 protein: CAWAPGLAGQYF
CDR3 DNA: TGTGCCTGGGCCCCGGGACTAGCAGGCCAGTACTTC

J gene: TRBJ1-6
V gene: TRBV9
D gene: .
clone size: once
CDR3 protein: CASSVGRFDNSPLHF
CDR3 DNA: TGTGCCAGCAGCGTAGGTCGGTTCGATAATTCACCCCTCCACTTT

J gene: TRBJ2-2
V gene: TRBV2
D gene: .
clone size: .
CDR3 protein: CASRAGTQNTGELFF
CDR3 DNA: TGTGCCAGCAGGGCCGGGACTCAGAACACCGGGGAGCTGTTTTTT

J gene: TRBJ2-1
V gene: TRBV24-1
D gene: .
clone size: .
CDR3 protein: CATSDSDRLPCSYNEQFF
CDR3 DNA: TGTGCCACCAGTGATTCTGACAGGCTCCCGTGTTCCTACAATGAGCAGTTCTTC

J gene: TRBJ1-4
V gene: TRBV7-2
D gene: .
clone size: once
CDR3 protein: CASSRLNEKLFF
CDR3 DNA: TGTGCCAGCAGCCGACTAAATGAAAAACTGTTTTTT

J gene: TRBJ1-5
V gene: TRBV2
D gene: .
clone size: .
CDR3 protein: CASRQGPFNQPQHF
CDR3 DNA: TGTGCCAGCAGGCAGGGCCCCTTCAATCAGCCCCAGCATTTT

J gene: TRBJ1-4
V gene: TRBV28
D gene: .
clone size: .
CDR3 protein: CASSLVRRSYEKLFF
CDR3 DNA: TGTGCCAGCAGTTTAGTAAGGAGATCCTATGAAAAACTGTTTTTT

J gene: TRBJ1-6
V gene: TRBV5-8
D gene: .
clone size: .
CDR3 protein: CASSLWVTGSYNSPLHF
CDR3 DNA: TGTGCCAGCAGCTTGTGGGTTACGGGCTCCTATAATTCACCCCTCCACTTT

J gene: TRBJ2-5
V gene: TRBV30
D gene: TRBD2
clone size: .
CDR3 protein: CAWSPTPGGKKETQYF
CDR3 DNA: TGTGCCTGGAGTCCTACCCCGGGAGGGAAAAAAGAGACCCAGTACTTC

J gene: TRBJ1-1
V gene: TRBV6-4
D gene: .
clone size: .
CDR3 protein: CASSDLKATGKAGAEAFF
CDR3 DNA: TGTGCCAGCAGTGACCTTAAGGCTACAGGAAAAGCAGGTGCTGAAGCTTTCTTT

J gene: TRBJ2-4
V gene: TRBV11-3
D gene: TRBD1
clone size: .
CDR3 protein: CASSAPGQPNIQYF
CDR3 DNA: TGTGCCAGCAGCGCACCGGGACAGCCAAACATTCAGTACTTC

J gene: TRBJ2-1
V gene: TRBV15
D gene: TRBD2
clone size: .
CDR3 protein: CATSRDLPSGGGEQFF
CDR3 DNA: TGTGCCACCAGCAGAGATCTCCCTAGCGGCGGGGGTGAGCAGTTCTTC

J gene: TRBJ2-2
V gene: TRBV6-5
D gene: .
clone size: few
CDR3 protein: CASSLRTVNTGELFF
CDR3 DNA: TGTGCCAGCAGTCTTAGGACAGTTAACACCGGGGAGCTGTTTTTT

J gene: TRBJ2-2
V gene: TRBV10-1
D gene: TRBD1
clone size: .
CDR3 protein: CASSEFRTGPTGELFF
CDR3 DNA: TGCGCCAGCAGTGAATTCCGGACAGGACCCACCGGGGAGCTGTTTTTT

J gene: TRBJ1-4
V gene: TRBV6-6
D gene: TRBD1
clone size: .
CDR3 protein: CASSEQGARDNEKLFF
CDR3 DNA: TGTGCCAGCAGCGAGCAGGGGGCGCGAGATAATGAAAAACTGTTTTTT